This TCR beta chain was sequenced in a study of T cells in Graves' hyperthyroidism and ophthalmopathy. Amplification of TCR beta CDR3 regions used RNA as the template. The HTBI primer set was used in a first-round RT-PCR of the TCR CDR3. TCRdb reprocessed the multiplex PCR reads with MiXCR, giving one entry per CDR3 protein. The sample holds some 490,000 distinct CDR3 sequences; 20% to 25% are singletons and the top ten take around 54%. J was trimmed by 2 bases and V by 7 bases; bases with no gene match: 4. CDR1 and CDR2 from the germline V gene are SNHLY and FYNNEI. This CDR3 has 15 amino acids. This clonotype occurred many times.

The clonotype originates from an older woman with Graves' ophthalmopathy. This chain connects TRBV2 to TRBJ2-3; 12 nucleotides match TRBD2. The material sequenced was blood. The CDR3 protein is CASKGLAGTTDTQYF. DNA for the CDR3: TGTGCCAGCAAAGGACTAGCGGGAACCACAGATACGCAGTATTTT. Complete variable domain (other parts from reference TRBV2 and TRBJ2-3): EPEVTQTPSHQVTQMGQEVILRCVPISNHLYFYWYRQILGQKVEFLVSFYNNEISEKSEIFDDQFSVERPDGSNFTLKIRSTKLEDSAMYFCASKGLAGTTDTQYFGPGTRLTVL.